These 20 T cell receptor beta chains originate from one sample sequenced in a study of cytomegalovirus exposure and HLA in healthy donors. Sequencing was performed with immunoSEQ multiplex PCR; in TCRdb, only in-frame clones are kept and a portion is missing. The sample has hundreds of thousands of clones; roughly 87% are singletons. The sample taken for sequencing was PBMCs. The receptor source for this set is a man younger than 35 in good health and CMV-seropositive.

Concerning this clone itself: Other DNA sequences in the sample encode the same CDR3. This chain joins TRBV6-5 and TRBJ1-2; no reliable D call. The length of the CDR3 is 13 residues. Trimming removed 3 bases at V and 0 bases at J, with 5 bases between. The germline CDR1 and CDR2 sequences are MNHEY and SVGAGI. The CDR3 region has the DNA TGTGCCAGCAGTTATAGTCCTAACTATGGCTACACCTTC. This encodes CASSYSPNYGYTF.

The chain recombines TRBV27 with TRBJ2-1; no clear D gene. Germline assignment: CDR1 MNHEY and CDR2 SMNVEV (reference sequence). This CDR3 region has 14 residues. Trimming cost V 2 bases and J 2 bases, with 7 bases left between them. The CDR3 protein is CASSLIPTYNEQFF. The CDR3 nucleotides read TGTGCCAGCAGTTTAATTCCTACCTACAATGAGCAGTTCTTC.

The chain is built from TRBV9 and TRBJ2-5; possible D gene TRBD1, 6 bases. The germline V gene has CDR1 SGDLS and CDR2 YYNGEE. Trimming pared 4 bases from V and 1 base from J, leaving 14 bases between. The CDR3 loop spans 15 amino acids. Here the CDR3 DNA reads TGTGCCAGCAGCTCCGGGACACTAAGCCAAGAGACCCAGTACTTC. It specifies CASSSGTLSQETQYF.

This clone has more than one count but fewer than ten. This sequence joins TRBV4-2 and TRBJ2-7, with no clear D. The V end lost 0 bases, the J end lost 0 bases, and 12 bases lay between the germline ends. This CDR3 spans 16 amino acids. Germline V gene sequence: CDR1 LGHNA, CDR2 YNFKEQ. The CDR3 is CASSQDRGSLSYEQYF. As DNA, the CDR3 is TGTGCCAGCAGCCAAGATCGAGGCAGCCTCTCCTACGAGCAGTACTTC.

This rearrangement joins TRBV9 to TRBJ2-3; possible D gene TRBD2, 6 bases. The CDR3 loop spans 16 amino acids. Germline-derived CDR1 and CDR2 are SGDLS and YYNGEE. V was shortened by 3 bases and J by 4 bases, with 18 bases between the two germline ends. CDR3 sequence reads: CASSARLVAAPDTQYF. The CDR3 DNA follows: TGTGCCAGCAGCGCACGACTAGTTGCCGCCCCAGATACGCAGTATTTT. Based on the CDR3 plus reference TRBV9 and TRBJ2-3, the full variable domain is DSGVTQTPKHLITATGQRVTLRCSPRSGDLSVYWYQQSLDQGLQFLIQYYNGEERAKGNILERFSAQQFPDLHSELNLSSLELGDSALYFCASSARLVAAPDTQYFGPGTRLTVL.

This chain links TRBV7-9 with TRBJ2-2; no clear D gene. Trimming removed 7 bases from V and 5 bases from J, with 5 bases in between. This CDR3 has 11 amino acids. Looked up from germline, CDR1 is SEHNR and CDR2 is FQNEAQ (reference sequence). CDR3 nucleotides: TGTGCCAGCACCCTAACCGGGGAGCTGTTTTTT. It translates to CASTLTGELFF.

This chain uses TRBV6-1 with TRBJ1-3, with D possibly matching TRBD1 (5 bases). Per the germline V gene, CDR1 is MNHNS and CDR2 is SASEGT. This CDR3 has 15 amino acids. V was clipped by 2 bases and J by 0 bases, with 8 bases between them. In nucleotides, the CDR3 is TGTGCCAGCAGTGAATCGGGGGGCTCTGGAAACACCATATATTTT. It yields the protein CASSESGGSGNTIYF.

The chain has TRBV7-6 and TRBJ2-7; D might be TRBD1 (5 bases). CDR3 length equals 14 residues. The germline V and J ends were trimmed by 2 bases and 1 base, with 9 bases remaining between them. CDR1 SGHVS and CDR2 FNYEAQ come from the germline V gene. CDR3 sequence reads: CASSLNQGSYEQYF. The CDR3 DNA is TGTGCCAGCAGCTTAAATCAGGGTTCCTACGAGCAGTACTTC.

This chain uses TRBV27 with TRBJ1-1; tentative D call: TRBD1 (6 bases). Germline V gene data show CDR1 as MNHEY and CDR2 as SMNVEV (reference sequence). This CDR3 has 15 amino acids. V lost 6 bases, J lost 6 bases, and 20 bases lay in between. CDR3 bases: TGTGCCAGCAGCGCGGGACACATGTTTTACGCTGAAGCTTTCTTT. Amino acids: CASSAGHMFYAEAFF.

The chain is built from TRBV11-2 and TRBJ2-7, with D perhaps assigned TRBD1 or TRBD2 (5 bases each). The CDR3 runs 10 residues. Germline CDR1 SGHAT, CDR2 FQNNGV. The V end was cut by 5 bases, the J end by 9 bases, with 8 bases between. The CDR3 region has the DNA TGTGCCAGCAGCGGGGGTAGGCAGTACTTC. This gives the protein CASSGGRQYF.

J is TRBJ1-1 and V is TRBV4-1; unclear D gene. The CDR3 runs 14 residues. Germline V CDR1 and CDR2: MGHRA, YSYEKL. Trimming removed 1 base from V and 0 bases from J, with 6 bases in between. The CDR3 bases are TGCGCCAGCAGCCAAGGGAGCATGAACACTGAAGCTTTCTTT. It specifies CASSQGSMNTEAFF.

The chain couples TRBV6-6 to TRBJ1-2; no clear D gene. The V gene's germline CDR1 is MNHNY and CDR2 SVGAGI (reference sequence). The ends were cut back, 6 bases at V and 8 bases at J, with 16 bases in the middle. The CDR3 is 13 residues long. CDR3 in DNA: TGTGCCAGCAGCCGGACGGACCTCTGGGGCTACACCTTC. Encoded protein: CASSRTDLWGYTF.

J is TRBJ2-7 and V is TRBV7-2; unclear D gene. Germline CDR1 and CDR2: SGHTA and FQGNSA. The CDR3 length is 13 residues. The germline V and J ends were trimmed by 2 bases and 4 bases, with 9 bases remaining between them. This CDR3 is CASSLLPRYEQYF. The CDR3 bases are TGTGCCAGCAGCTTATTGCCCCGATACGAGCAGTACTTC.

The rearrangement joins TRBV7-3 to TRBJ2-1, with a possible D match to TRBD2 (5 bases). The CDR3 has 16 residues. Germline V gene sequence: CDR1 SGHTA, CDR2 FQGTGA. Trimming left V 5 bases short and J 0 bases short, with 14 bases between. This chain's CDR3 is CASSPIGLSSYNEQFF. The CDR3 DNA follows: TGTGCCAGCAGCCCTATCGGACTTAGCTCCTACAATGAGCAGTTCTTC.

The rearrangement joins TRBV2 to TRBJ2-3; D not certain. This CDR3 has 12 amino acids. Per germline, CDR1 SNHLY and CDR2 FYNNEI. V was cut by 3 bases and J by 4 bases, with 5 bases left in between. As DNA, the CDR3 is TGTGCCAGCAGTGAGACCTCAGATACGCAGTATTTT. It translates to CASSETSDTQYF.

The rearrangement joins TRBV27 to TRBJ2-7; possibly TRBD1 for D (6 bases). The germline V and J ends were trimmed by 2 bases and 6 bases, with 17 bases remaining between them. Germline CDR1 reads MNHEY; CDR2 reads SMNVEV (reference sequence). This CDR3 has 15 amino acids. CDR3 region: CASSLGGVGLLEQYF. Here the CDR3 DNA reads TGTGCCAGCAGTTTAGGGGGCGTCGGGCTCCTCGAGCAGTACTTC.

This clone appeared once. V is TRBV27 and J is TRBJ2-3, with a tentative D call TRBD2 (6 bases). There are 16 residues in the CDR3. The V end was cut by 3 bases, the J end by 5 bases, with 18 bases between. CDR1 MNHEY and CDR2 SMNVEV come from the germline V gene (reference sequence). CDR3 region: CASSFGSGRGEDTQYF. The CDR3 region has the DNA TGTGCCAGCAGTTTTGGGTCCGGGAGAGGCGAAGATACGCAGTATTTT.

V and J are TRBV6-5 and TRBJ2-5; D is possibly TRBD2 (5 bases). The CDR3 is made up of 14 amino acids. With 0 bases removed from V and 5 bases from J, the gap between germline ends came to 10 bases. Per the germline V gene, CDR1 is MNHEY and CDR2 is SVGAGI. This chain's CDR3 is CASSYSRGSETQYF. Here the CDR3 DNA reads TGTGCCAGCAGTTACTCACGGGGTAGCGAGACCCAGTACTTC.

The chain joins TRBV7-6 to TRBJ2-1; D is ambiguous. Looked up from germline, CDR1 is SGHVS and CDR2 is FNYEAQ. V was shortened by 5 bases and J by 6 bases, with 14 bases between the two germline ends. CDR3 length: 14 amino acids. In DNA, the CDR3 is TGTGCCAGCAGCCCCCGGAATGGGCCCAATGAGCAGTTCTTC. Translated, it gives CASSPRNGPNEQFF.

This clone was counted ten times or more. The chain is built from TRBV6-5 and TRBJ2-1; 7 bases are a match to TRBD2. This CDR3 contains 15 residues. The germline gives CDR1 MNHEY, CDR2 SVGAGI. CDR3 sequence (DNA): TGTGCGAGTGGGGGGGAGAAGAGCTCCTACAATGAGCAGTTCTTC. It translates to CASGGEKSSYNEQFF.